This TCR beta chain was documented in a study of radiotherapy plus CTLA-4 blockade in lung cancer. Whole-study context: Objective responses occurred in roughly a sixth of patients; about 32% had disease control.

Concerning this clone: Its specificity is not known.

Chemo-refractory metastatic non-small-cell lung cancer patients received focal radiation with ipilimumab CTLA-4 blockade. Findings of the study overall: Expansion of tumor-derived TCR clones was observed in blood after radiotherapy plus ipilimumab.

TCRdb's table, derived via immunoSEQ multiplex PCR, lists solely in-frame clones and lacks some. This table holds approximately 73,000 clones, roughly 87% found once. Germline V gene data show CDR1 as GTSNPN and CDR2 as SVGIG (reference sequence). The CDR3 length is 13 residues. V shed 0 bases and J shed 5 bases, with 10 bases lying between them. The source of this sequence is a human donor with non-small cell lung cancer that progressed on radiotherapy plus ipilimumab. V gene TRBV30 combines with J gene TRBJ1-1; D uncertain. The specimen was peripheral blood, collected from a patient treated with radiotherapy plus ipilimumab. Written as DNA, the CDR3 is TGTGCCTGGAGTGTAAGGCCTGGTACTGAAGCTTTCTTT. It encodes CAWSVRPGTEAFF.